This T cell receptor beta chain was captured by sequencing in a study of shared clonotypes between healthy human individuals. Overall study results and limits: The authors expected sequencing depth to affect clonotype sharing among donors.

Those who donated were healthy HIV-negative adults, with no recent acute infections or vaccinations reported. This clone was seen only once. Its antigen is as yet unknown. The germline CDR1 and CDR2 sequences are SGDLS and YYNGEE. The CDR3 extends over 14 amino acids. Trimming stripped 2 bases from V and 2 bases from J, with 7 bases between. Deep-level settings were used for running the assay. In the sorted-subset replicate PCRs, 150 to 250 ng DNA, 30,000 or so T cell genomes, was used. Generated by immunoSEQ multiplex PCR, the TCRdb table keeps only in-frame clones and is missing some. The data show more than 1.2 million clones, approximately 98.5% seen once.

The chain joins TRBV9 to TRBJ2-2; D not resolved. This sequence was found in a man aged 25-40 years in good health. Sequenced: naive CD4+ T cells sorted from blood. As for subset: CD45RA+ positively selected. CDR3 region: CASSVYGNTGELFF. CDR3 coding DNA: TGTGCCAGCAGCGTTTATGGAAACACCGGGGAGCTGTTTTTT.